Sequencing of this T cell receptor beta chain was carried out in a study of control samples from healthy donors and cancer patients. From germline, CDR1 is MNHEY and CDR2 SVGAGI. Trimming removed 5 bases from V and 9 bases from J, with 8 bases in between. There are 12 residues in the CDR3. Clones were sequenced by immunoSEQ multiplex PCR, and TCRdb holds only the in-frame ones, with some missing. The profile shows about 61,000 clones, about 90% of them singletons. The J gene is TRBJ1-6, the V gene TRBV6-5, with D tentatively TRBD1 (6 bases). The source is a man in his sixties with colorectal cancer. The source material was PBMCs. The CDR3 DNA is TGTGCCAGCAGTAAGACAGGTTCACCCCTCCACTTT. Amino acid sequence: CASSKTGSPLHF.